The entry below describes one T cell receptor beta chain. Its antigen is currently unknown. Profiling relied on immunoSEQ multiplex PCR, and the TCRdb table lists in-frame clones only, not all of them. Of 60,000 or so clones listed, 65% to 75% are singletons. The J segment lost 6 bases and the V segment lost 7 bases, leaving 10 bases of the junction unmatched. Germline V gives CDR1 SNHLY, CDR2 FYNNEI. The CDR3 sequence is 14 residues long. This record comes from a study of T cell clones after liver transplantation. Study overall: Samples came from ITN030ST, which attempted immunosuppression withdrawal within 2 years of liver transplantation. Draws occurred before transplant, before withdrawal, and after complete or failed withdrawal. Points from the study as a whole: In two subjects, few donor cells limited the measurable donor-reactive repertoire.

The receptor was derived from a human donor who received a liver transplant. V is TRBV2 and J is TRBJ2-5; the match to TRBD1 covers 8 bases. The specimen was CD4+ T cells from blood, collected before liver transplant. CDR3 in DNA: TGTGCCAGCACCCTAGACAGGGGAAAAAAGACCCAGTACTTC. Translation gives CASTLDRGKKTQYF.